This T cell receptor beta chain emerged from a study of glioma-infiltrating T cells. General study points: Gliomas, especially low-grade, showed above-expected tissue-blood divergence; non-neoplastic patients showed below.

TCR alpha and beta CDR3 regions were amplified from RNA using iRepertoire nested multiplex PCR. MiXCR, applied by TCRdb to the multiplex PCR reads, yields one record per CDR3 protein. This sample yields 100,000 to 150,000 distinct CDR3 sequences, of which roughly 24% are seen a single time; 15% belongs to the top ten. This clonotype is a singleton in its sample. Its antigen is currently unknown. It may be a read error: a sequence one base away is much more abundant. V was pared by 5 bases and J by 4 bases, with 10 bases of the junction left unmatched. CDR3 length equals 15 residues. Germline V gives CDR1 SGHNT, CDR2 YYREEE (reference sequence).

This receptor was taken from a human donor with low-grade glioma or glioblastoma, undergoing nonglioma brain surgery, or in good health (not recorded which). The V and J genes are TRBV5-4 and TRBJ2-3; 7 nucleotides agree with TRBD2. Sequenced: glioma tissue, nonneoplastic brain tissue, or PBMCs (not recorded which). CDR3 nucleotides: TGTGCCAGCAGTGATGGACTAGTTGGTGCAGATACGCAGTATTTT. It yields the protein CASSDGLVGADTQYF.